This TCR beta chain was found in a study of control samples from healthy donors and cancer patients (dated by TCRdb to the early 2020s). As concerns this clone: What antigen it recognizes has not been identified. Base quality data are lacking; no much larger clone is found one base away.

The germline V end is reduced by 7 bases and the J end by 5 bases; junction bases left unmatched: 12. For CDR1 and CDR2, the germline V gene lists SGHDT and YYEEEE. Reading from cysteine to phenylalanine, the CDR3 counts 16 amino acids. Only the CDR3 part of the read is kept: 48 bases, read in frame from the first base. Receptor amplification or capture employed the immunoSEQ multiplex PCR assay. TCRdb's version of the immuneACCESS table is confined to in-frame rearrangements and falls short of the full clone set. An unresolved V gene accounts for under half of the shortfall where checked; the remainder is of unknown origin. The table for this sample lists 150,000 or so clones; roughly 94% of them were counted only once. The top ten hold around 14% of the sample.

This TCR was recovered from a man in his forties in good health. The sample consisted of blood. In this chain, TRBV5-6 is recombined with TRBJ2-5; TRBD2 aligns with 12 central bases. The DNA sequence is TGTGCCAGCCGGAATATGGGACTAGCGGGCTTGGAGACCCAGTACTTC. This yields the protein CASRNMGLAGLETQYF.